This is a list of T cell receptor beta chains from one sample in a study of cytomegalovirus exposure and HLA in healthy donors. TCRdb keeps only in-frame clones here, not all; method: immunoSEQ multiplex PCR. This sample has 170,000 or so clones, with under 80% found just once. Input material: PBMCs. Receptors were obtained from a woman between 45 and 60 years old in good health and CMV-seropositive. CDR3s include the opening cysteine and the closing phenylalanine or tryptophan. A D gene is named only where the DNA matches it firmly. Some rows mark clone size as missing; the rest say once, few, many or name a class of expanded clone.

abundance | d_gene | j_gene | v_gene | CDR3aa | CDR3nt
. | . | TRBJ1-2 | TRBV5-4 | CASSLQGQPFSYGYTF | TGTGCCAGCAGCTTGCAGGGGCAACCCTTTAGCTATGGCTACACCTTC
. | TRBD1 | TRBJ2-1 | TRBV6-6 | CASSRTGGYNEQFF | TGTGCCAGCAGCCGGACAGGGGGGTACAATGAGCAGTTCTTC
few | TRBD1 | TRBJ1-3 | TRBV5-1 | CASSLGQGAGNTIYF | TGCGCCAGCAGCTTAGGACAGGGGGCTGGAAACACCATATATTTT
once | . | TRBJ1-4 | TRBV4-2 | CASSVSSGMGNEKLFF | TGTGCCAGCAGCGTCTCCTCAGGGATGGGTAATGAAAAACTGTTTTTT
. | . | TRBJ2-2 | TRBV12-5 | CASGLVHNGELFF | TGTGCTAGTGGTTTGGTACATAACGGGGAGCTGTTTTTT
. | . | TRBJ1-2 | TRBV6-1 | CASSEVKGLNYGYTF | TGTGCCAGCAGTGAGGTGAAGGGGTTAAACTATGGCTACACCTTC
. | TRBD1 | TRBJ1-2 | TRBV6-5 | CASRQGAIYGYTF | TGTGCCAGCAGGCAGGGGGCGATCTATGGCTACACCTTC
. | . | TRBJ1-4 | TRBV11-2 | CASSLGLAAEKLFF | TGTGCCAGCAGCTTGGGGCTCGCGGCAGAAAAACTGTTTTTT
. | . | TRBJ1-5 | TRBV2 | CASSDRGSSNQPQHF | TGTGCCAGCAGTGATAGGGGTAGCAGCAATCAGCCCCAGCATTTT
. | . | TRBJ1-2 | TRBV19 | CASSIASHDYGYTF | TGTGCCAGTAGTATAGCGAGCCACGACTATGGCTACACCTTC
. | TRBD1 | TRBJ2-6 | TRBV4-2 | CASSQRTGVTNVLTF | TGTGCCAGCAGCCAACGGACAGGGGTGACCAACGTCCTGACTTTC
. | TRBD2 | TRBJ2-1 | TRBV10-3 | CAISETSGGFYNEQFF | TGTGCCATCAGTGAAACTAGCGGGGGGTTTTACAATGAGCAGTTCTTC
. | TRBD2 | TRBJ2-1 | TRBV7-3 | CASSLIAGGNEQFF | TGTGCCAGCAGCTTAATAGCGGGGGGGAATGAGCAGTTCTTC
. | TRBD1 | TRBJ2-1 | TRBV11-2 | CASSWGTGSSYNEQFF | TGTGCCAGCAGCTGGGGGACAGGGAGCTCCTACAATGAGCAGTTCTTC
. | . | TRBJ1-5 | TRBV27 | CASSLSFRGDQPQHF | TGTGCCAGCAGTTTATCCTTCAGGGGCGATCAGCCCCAGCATTTT
. | TRBD1 | TRBJ1-2 | TRBV7-9 | CASSVRDRDYGYTF | TGTGCCAGCAGCGTCCGGGACAGGGACTATGGCTACACCTTC
. | . | TRBJ1-1 | TRBV9 | CASSVVPLGVTEAFF | TGTGCCAGCAGCGTAGTCCCCCTCGGGGTTACTGAAGCTTTCTTT
. | TRBD2 | TRBJ2-2 | TRBV11-2 | CASSLDSQRGKSGELFF | TGTGCCAGCAGCTTAGATTCCCAGCGGGGGAAATCCGGGGAGCTGTTTTTT
. | . | TRBJ1-4 | TRBV14 | CASRGDGNEKLFF | TGTGCCAGCAGGGGCGACGGTAATGAAAAACTGTTTTTT
. | . | TRBJ2-7 | TRBV5-5 | CASTLGGSYEQYF | TGTGCCAGCACCCTAGGAGGGTCCTACGAGCAGTACTTC
. | . | TRBJ1-1 | TRBV10-3 | CAISNPQGRVNTEAFF | TGTGCCATCAGTAACCCTCAGGGGAGGGTGAACACTGAAGCTTTCTTT
. | . | TRBJ1-2 | TRBV19 | CASSIDAGIRNYGYTF | TGTGCCAGTAGTATAGATGCGGGAATTCGGAACTATGGCTACACCTTC
. | TRBD1 | TRBJ1-1 | TRBV19 | CASSVGQVQGTEAFF | TGTGCCAGTAGTGTGGGACAGGTCCAAGGAACCGAAGCTTTCTTT
few | TRBD1 | TRBJ1-1 | TRBV11-1 | CASRATFDRGTEAFF | TGTGCCAGCAGGGCTACCTTCGACAGGGGGACTGAAGCTTTCTTT
many | . | TRBJ2-7 | TRBV6-1 | CASSELGALRDEQYF | TGTGCCAGCAGTGAATTGGGGGCCCTCCGAGACGAGCAGTACTTC
once | . | TRBJ2-2 | TRBV14 | CASSLYTGELFF | TGTGCCAGCAGTTTATACACCGGGGAGCTGTTTTTT
once | TRBD2 | TRBJ2-1 | TRBV5-1 | CASSMGLAGPFTNNEQFF | TGCGCCAGCAGCATGGGACTAGCGGGGCCCTTTACTAACAATGAGCAGTTCTTC
. | TRBD1 | TRBJ1-3 | TRBV6-5 | CASSSLYRTGSNTIYF | TGTGCCAGCAGTTCCCTCTACCGGACAGGATCGAACACCATATATTTT
. | TRBD2 | TRBJ2-4 | TRBV7-3 | CASSLQPSGKDIQYF | TGTGCCAGCAGCTTACAGCCCAGCGGGAAGGACATTCAGTACTTC
. | . | TRBJ2-3 | TRBV30 | CAWGRAPDTQYF | TGTGCCTGGGGCAGGGCCCCAGATACGCAGTATTTT
few | TRBD2 | TRBJ2-1 | TRBV14 | CASSSWTSGDYNEQFF | TGTGCCAGCAGCTCCTGGACTAGCGGGGATTACAATGAGCAGTTCTTC
. | . | TRBJ1-1 | TRBV30 | CAWSSPRTGGITEAFF | TGTGCCTGGAGCTCACCCAGGACGGGGGGGATCACTGAAGCTTTCTTT
. | . | TRBJ1-5 | TRBV21-1 | CASSTRGGVCSNQPQHF | TGTGCCAGCAGCACCCGGGGGGGGGTTTGTAGCAATCAGCCCCAGCATTTT
. | . | TRBJ1-2 | TRBV7-3 | CASSSTPGGGYTF | TGTGCCAGCAGCTCCACCCCTGGCGGGGGCTACACCTTC
. | TRBD1 | TRBJ1-2 | TRBV18 | CASSLQDRAPNGYTF | TGTGCCAGCTCACTCCAAGACAGGGCGCCAAATGGCTACACCTTC
few | TRBD1 | TRBJ2-2 | TRBV9 | CASSVEGAPTRELFF | TGTGCCAGCAGCGTAGAGGGGGCCCCCACCCGGGAGCTGTTTTTT
. | TRBD1 | TRBJ2-7 | TRBV2 | CAITGTDSYEQYF | TGTGCCATCACCGGGACAGATTCCTACGAGCAGTACTTC
. | . | TRBJ2-4 | TRBV19 | CASSTDRLAKNIQYF | TGTGCCAGTAGTACCGACAGGCTAGCCAAAAACATTCAGTACTTC
. | TRBD1 | TRBJ1-5 | TRBV12-5 | CASGYGTGVRNQPQHF | TGTGCTAGTGGCTATGGGACAGGGGTACGCAATCAGCCCCAGCATTTT
. | . | TRBJ1-6 | TRBV4-1 | CASSQGNSINSPLHF | TGCGCCAGCAGCCAAGGGAACAGCATAAATTCACCCCTCCACTTT
few | TRBD2 | TRBJ2-1 | TRBV9 | CASSAPSSGGAVYEQFF | TGTGCCAGCAGCGCGCCCAGTAGCGGGGGGGCCGTCTATGAGCAGTTCTTC
. | . | TRBJ1-1 | TRBV7-9 | CASSSSGNTEAFF | TGTGCCAGCAGCTCATCAGGGAACACTGAAGCTTTCTTT
. | . | TRBJ2-1 | TRBV5-4 | CASSPEAQSSYNEQFF | TGTGCCAGCAGCCCCGAGGCGCAGAGCTCCTACAATGAGCAGTTCTTC
. | . | TRBJ2-7 | TRBV27 | CASSLAGPYEQYF | TGTGCCAGCAGTTTAGCGGGACCCTACGAGCAGTACTTC
few | . | TRBJ2-7 | TRBV5-1 | CASSRDSVSYEQYF | TGCGCCAGCAGCAGAGACAGTGTCTCCTACGAGCAGTACTTC
. | TRBD2 | TRBJ2-1 | TRBV5-4 | CASSTSGGVQLSYNEQFF | TGTGCCAGCAGCACTAGCGGGGGGGTCCAGCTTTCCTACAATGAGCAGTTCTTC